The present TCR beta chain was sequenced within a study of T-cell memory formation after mild COVID-19. One entry per CDR3 protein, called by TCRdb with MiXCR from the 5' RACE reads. The sample consists of around 340,000 distinct CDR3 sequences, about 13% of them appearing once. CDR3 size: 15 residues. Germline assignment: CDR1 SGHDN and CDR2 FVKESK. The V end was cut by 3 bases, the J end by 5 bases, with 11 bases between. The sequenced material came from PBMCs or a T cell subset sorted from them (not recorded which). The clonotype was recovered from a man aged 18 to 29 who had mild COVID-19 (a few samples of this study predate the infection). Cell type and time point are not known. The chain joins TRBV14 to TRBJ1-6, with D unclear. In nucleotides, the CDR3 is TGTGCCAGCAGCCATACCGGCCGGGATAATTCACCCCTCCACTTT. This translates into CASSHTGRDNSPLHF. The full variable domain, its missing parts supplied by reference TRBV14 and TRBJ1-6, is EAGVTQFPSHSVIEKGQTVTLRCDPISGHDNLYWYRRVMGKEIKFLLHFVKESKQDESGMPNNRFLAERTGGTYSTLKVQPAELEDSGVYFCASSHTGRDNSPLHFGNGTRLTVT.